This TCR beta chain derives from a study of identical twins. Study-wide findings and caveats: Monozygotic twin pairs showed more out-of-frame TCR alpha sharing than models estimated. Twin pairs' shared out-of-frame alpha sequences were enriched in low generation probability.

The V gene's germline CDR1 is LGHNT and CDR2 FRNRAP. With V trimmed by 4 bases and J by 5 bases, 14 bases remained unmatched. The CDR3 has 18 amino acids. TCRdb re-called the 5' RACE reads with MiXCR, one entry per CDR3 protein. The repertoire holds approximately 890,000 distinct CDR3 sequences, with 10% to 15% as singletons. Comments on this clonotype: Its cognate antigen is unknown.

These data were likewise used in another study, on yellow fever vaccine responses in identical twins. That work adds: Twins' vaccine T cell response reportedly seemed partly convergent, partly personalized.

Source material: PBMCs. This receptor was obtained from a woman between 18 and 29 years old in good health. The chain joins TRBV12-5 to TRBJ2-1; 10 positions agree with TRBD2. CDR3 residues: CASGSNSKLAGRHNEQFF. Here the CDR3 DNA reads TGTGCTAGTGGTTCCAACTCTAAACTAGCGGGGAGGCACAATGAGCAGTTCTTC.